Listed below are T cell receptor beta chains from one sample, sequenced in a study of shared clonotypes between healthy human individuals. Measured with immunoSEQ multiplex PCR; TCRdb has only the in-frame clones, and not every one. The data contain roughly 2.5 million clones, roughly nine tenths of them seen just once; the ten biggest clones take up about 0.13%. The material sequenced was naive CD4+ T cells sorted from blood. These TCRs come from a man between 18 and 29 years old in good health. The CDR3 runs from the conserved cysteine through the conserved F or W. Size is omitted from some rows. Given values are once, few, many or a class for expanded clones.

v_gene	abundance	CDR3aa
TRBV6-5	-	CASCRRFNEKLFF
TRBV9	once	CASSVAPTDTQYF
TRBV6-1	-	CASLKDRGPWDEQFF
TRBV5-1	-	CASSLDTSSSYNEQFF
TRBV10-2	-	CASNGQGTGELFF
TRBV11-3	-	CASSLGGGLGYTF
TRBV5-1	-	CASSLGTGVYEQYF
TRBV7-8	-	CASSPNLPSGSRTLYGYTF
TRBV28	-	CASTTQGQGLNYGYTF
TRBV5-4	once	CASSPRTSPDAEQYF
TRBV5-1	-	CASSLVRGVGGYTF
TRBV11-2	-	CASSPGLAGGRDEQFF
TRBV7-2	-	CASSLGGSSTNEKLFF
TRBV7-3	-	CASSLTTGSSSYNEQFF
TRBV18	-	CASSEGQLGSYEQYF
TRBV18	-	CASGIGTTYEQYF
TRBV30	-	CAQTGTSEQYF
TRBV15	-	CATSRGGTLSQPQHF
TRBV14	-	CASSPPPTGSSTEAFF
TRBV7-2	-	CASSLVGTAPGSDTQYF
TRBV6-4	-	CASSRDRLGEAFF
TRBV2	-	CASRGRVEGGGYTF
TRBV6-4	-	CASSDDALGGPHEQFF
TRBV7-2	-	CASSSLGPDTQYF
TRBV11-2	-	CASSTGLAGGKSSYEQYF
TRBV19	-	CASSIQPSFSGNTIYF
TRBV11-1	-	CASSLVSVFGGLEAFF
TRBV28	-	CASSQGVSYEQYF
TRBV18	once	CASSPYGGDEKLFF
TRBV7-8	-	CASSLTAKGGAPTEAFF
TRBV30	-	CAWGIQETQYF
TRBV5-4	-	CASSSARTVSSYEQYF
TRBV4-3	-	CASSQDKGYNEQFF
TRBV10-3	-	CAIRSRDTLTDEQFF
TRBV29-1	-	CSGGQVNTEAFF
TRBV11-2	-	CASSLVGTGSYEQYF
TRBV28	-	CASSLVDRGPNTEAFF
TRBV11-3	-	CASSIRQNSYNEQFF
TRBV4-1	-	CASSQGYGTRGGNTIYF
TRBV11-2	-	CASRKGGAPESHEQYF
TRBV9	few	CASSPTTGVGTEAFF
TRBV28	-	CASNPGGHEQFF
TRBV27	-	CASRTGGSNEQFF
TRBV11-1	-	CASSPPSGFGNTIYF
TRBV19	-	CASSILASTLGDSPLHF
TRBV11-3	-	CASSLTPGNTIYF
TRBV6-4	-	CATKSERERLGNEQFF
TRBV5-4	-	CASSAEAYYGYTF
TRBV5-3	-	CARSLAPLGQGAMNTEAFF
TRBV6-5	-	CASGLGVRETQYF
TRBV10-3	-	CAISEVGQLEGYTF
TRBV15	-	CATSRGPFSGNAGEQFF
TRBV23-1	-	CASSSRNRAGEPNVLTF
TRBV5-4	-	CASSLGGSGGPSSYEQYF
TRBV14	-	CASSPPVGGAGRETQYF
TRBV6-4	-	CASSTGAVDTQYF
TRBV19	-	CASSIIMSGSYEQYF
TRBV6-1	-	CASSEARVRNEQFF
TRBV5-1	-	CASSLEGQGYNEQFF